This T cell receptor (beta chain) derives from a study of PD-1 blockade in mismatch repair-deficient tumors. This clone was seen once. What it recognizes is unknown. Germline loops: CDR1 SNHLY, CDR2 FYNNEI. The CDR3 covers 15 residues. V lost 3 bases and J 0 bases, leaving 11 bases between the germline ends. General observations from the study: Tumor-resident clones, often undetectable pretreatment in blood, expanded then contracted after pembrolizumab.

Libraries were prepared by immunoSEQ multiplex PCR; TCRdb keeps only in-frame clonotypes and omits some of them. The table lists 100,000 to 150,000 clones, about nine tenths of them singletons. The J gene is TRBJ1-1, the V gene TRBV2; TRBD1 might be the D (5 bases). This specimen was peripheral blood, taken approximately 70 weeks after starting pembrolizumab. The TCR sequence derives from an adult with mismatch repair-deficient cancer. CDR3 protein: CASSDDSFMNTEAFF. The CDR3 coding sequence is TGTGCCAGCAGTGATGACAGCTTCATGAACACTGAAGCTTTCTTT.